One sample yielded the 26 T cell receptor beta chains listed below, sequenced in a study of cytomegalovirus exposure and HLA in healthy donors. PCR was performed using 60 Vbeta and 13 Jbeta primers. Repertoires were generated with immunoSEQ multiplex PCR, while TCRdb's copy carries only in-frame clones and drops some. The sample holds 150,000 to 200,000 clones, roughly 83% seen once. Sequenced: PBMCs. Receptors were obtained from a woman aged 50 to 65 in good health and CMV-seronegative.

V gene TRBV27 combines with J gene TRBJ2-7; D may be TRBD2 (7 bases). Trimming removed 3 bases at V and 5 bases at J, with 20 bases between. The germline CDR1 and CDR2 sequences are MNHEY and SMNVEV (reference sequence). This CDR3 is built from 16 residues. CDR3 sequence reads: CASSFLSPGRDNEQYF. Written as DNA, the CDR3 is TGTGCCAGCAGTTTTTTATCCCCTGGGAGGGACAACGAGCAGTACTTC.

The chain uses TRBV28 and TRBJ1-2, with a weak D call TRBD1 (6 bases). Germline-derived CDR1 and CDR2 are MDHEN and SYDVKM. Trimming pared 4 bases from V and 5 bases from J, leaving 20 bases between. This CDR3 has 16 residues. The CDR3 reads CASSSPVWGGGYGYTF. The CDR3 region has the DNA TGTGCCAGCAGTTCCCCAGTGTGGGGGGGCGGGTATGGCTACACCTTC.

The rearrangement links TRBV5-1 to TRBJ1-4; 11 bases map to TRBD1. From germline, CDR1 is SGHRS and CDR2 YFSETQ. The CDR3 runs 15 residues. The J segment lost 4 bases and the V segment lost 8 bases, leaving 7 bases of the junction unmatched. Here the CDR3 reads CASSGTGGRNEKLFF. In DNA form, the CDR3 reads TGCGCCAGTTCCGGGACAGGGGGACGTAATGAAAAACTGTTTTTT.

The chain's CDR3 is CASSSQSGLPYNEQFF. Written as DNA, the CDR3 is TGTGCCAGCAGCTCCCAAAGCGGGTTACCCTACAATGAGCAGTTCTTC. J is TRBJ2-1 and V is TRBV7-2; possible D gene TRBD2, 6 bases. The V gene lost 4 bases and the J gene lost 2 bases, with 15 bases spanning the gap. The length of the CDR3 is 16 residues. Germline CDR1 SGHTA, CDR2 FQGNSA.

V and J are TRBV9 and TRBJ2-2; TRBD2 matches 7 bases. V lost 2 bases and J lost 1; bases outside the gene matches: 2. The CDR3 runs 15 residues. Germline V gene sequence: CDR1 SGDLS, CDR2 YYNGEE. DNA for the CDR3: TGTGCCAGCAGCGTTCGGGGGGTGAACACCGGGGAGCTGTTTTTT. It codes for CASSVRGVNTGELFF.

This clone was detected only once. This chain connects TRBV2 to TRBJ2-7; 7 bases agree with TRBD1. The germline V gene encodes CDR1 SNHLY and CDR2 FYNNEI. The junction had 4 bases not matched to a gene; V was cut back by 5 bases and J by 0 bases. The CDR3 totals 14 residues. Here the CDR3 reads CASSRDSLSYEQYF. The CDR3, as DNA: TGTGCCAGCAGTCGGGACAGCCTCTCCTACGAGCAGTACTTC.

This clone was found once. The rearrangement links TRBV19 to TRBJ2-1, with 14 bases that match TRBD2. The CDR3 extends over 14 amino acids. Losses at the gene ends were 6 bases for V and 8 bases for J; bases not matched to a gene: 3. The germline V gene encodes CDR1 LNHDA and CDR2 SQIVND (reference sequence). The CDR3 reads CASRRLAGGDEQFF. The CDR3 DNA is TGTGCCAGTAGAAGACTAGCGGGGGGGGATGAGCAGTTCTTC.

The chain carries TRBV29-1 and TRBJ2-7; D might be TRBD2 (6 bases). The V end lost 7 bases, the J end lost 6 bases, and 13 bases lay between the germline ends. Germline V gene data show CDR1 as SQVTM and CDR2 as ANQGSEA. This CDR3 comprises 11 residues. CDR3 sequence: CSAGGPREQYF. The DNA of the CDR3 is TGCAGCGCCGGAGGGCCGCGCGAGCAGTACTTC.

The chain uses TRBV18 and TRBJ1-2; 7 bases fit TRBD1. The CDR3 has 14 residues. The trim removed 4 bases at V and 3 bases at J, leaving 5 bases unmatched. Germline V gene lookup returns CDR1 KGHSH and CDR2 LQKENI. The CDR3 sequence is CASSLNRGDYGYTF. CDR3 sequence (DNA): TGTGCCAGCTCACTAAACAGGGGCGACTATGGCTACACCTTC.

The chain joins TRBV6-1 to TRBJ2-5; TRBD2 might be the D (5 bases). V was trimmed by 7 bases and J by 1 base, leaving 13 bases between them. CDR1 is MNHNS and CDR2 is SASEGT in the germline V gene. There are 14 residues in the CDR3. Here the CDR3 DNA reads TGTGCCAGCACCCCGAGGGCCATCCAAGAGACCCAGTACTTC. Encoded protein: CASTPRAIQETQYF.

The chain carries TRBV6-5 and TRBJ1-1; D remains ambiguous. Per the germline V gene, CDR1 is MNHEY and CDR2 is SVGAGI. V was shortened by 5 bases and J by 5 bases, with 9 bases between the two germline ends. The CDR3 extends over 12 amino acids. This chain's CDR3 is CASSRPRTEAFF. The DNA of the CDR3 is TGTGCCAGCAGTCGCCCCCGGACTGAAGCTTTCTTT.

The rearrangement links TRBV7-2 to TRBJ2-1; 8 bases align to TRBD1. The ends lost 1 base at V and 0 bases at J; junction bases unmatched: 5. This CDR3 comprises 17 residues. CDR1 SGHTA and CDR2 FQGNSA come from the germline V gene. CDR3 loop: CASSLVQGASSYNEQFF. The CDR3 DNA follows: TGTGCCAGCAGCTTAGTCCAGGGGGCAAGCTCCTACAATGAGCAGTTCTTC. The full variable domain, in which reference TRBV7-2 and TRBJ2-1 provide the parts outside the CDR3, is GAGVSQSPSNKVTEKGKDVELRCDPISGHTALYWYRQSLGQGLEFLIYFQGNSAPDKSGLPSDRFSAERTGGSVSTLTIQRTQQEDSAVYLCASSLVQGASSYNEQFFGPGTRLTVL.

CDR3 coding DNA: TGTGCCAGCAGTCGTGACAGGGCCCCCCAAGAGACCCAGTACTTC. Protein: CASSRDRAPQETQYF. The chain employs TRBV6-1 and TRBJ2-5; 7 nucleotides align to TRBD1. V lost 5 bases to trimming and J lost 1 base; unmatched junction nucleotides: 7. CDR1 and CDR2 (germline): MNHNS, SASEGT. The CDR3 spans 15 residues.

This chain uses TRBV7-8 with TRBJ1-1, with 7 positions matching TRBD1. V was clipped by 5 bases and J by 4 bases; unmatched bases: 10. The germline gives CDR1 SGHVS, CDR2 FQNEAQ. This CDR3 contains 15 residues. CDR3 DNA sequence: TGTGCCAGCAGCATCCCACGCTGGGACAGCACTGAAGCTTTCTTT. Protein: CASSIPRWDSTEAFF.

V is TRBV15 and J is TRBJ1-2, with a tentative D call TRBD1 (6 bases). The V end lost 5 bases, the J end lost 0 bases, and 19 bases lay between the germline ends. The CDR3 loop spans 17 amino acids. From germline, CDR1 is LNHNV and CDR2 YYDKDF (reference sequence). CDR3: CATSGGGGHRSNYGYTF. DNA for the CDR3: TGTGCCACCAGCGGCGGCGGGGGACACCGATCTAACTATGGCTACACCTTC.

This clone showed up just a few times. The chain carries TRBV5-4 and TRBJ2-5; TRBD2 matches 7 bases. The trim removed 3 bases at V and 4 bases at J, leaving 3 bases unmatched. Per the germline V gene, CDR1 is SGHNT and CDR2 is YYREEE (reference sequence). This CDR3 contains 13 residues. CDR3 region: CASSSPGGETQYF. Written as DNA, the CDR3 is TGTGCCAGCAGCTCCCCGGGGGGAGAGACCCAGTACTTC.

The rearrangement links TRBV6-6 to TRBJ2-7, with TRBD1 matching over 7 bases. CDR1 and CDR2 from the germline V gene are MNHNY and SVGAGI (reference sequence). The CDR3 loop spans 12 amino acids. The J segment lost 5 bases and the V segment lost 6 bases, leaving 4 bases of the junction unmatched. The CDR3 reads CASSSTGNEQYF. DNA of the CDR3: TGTGCCAGCAGCTCGACAGGGAACGAGCAGTACTTC.

This clone was counted a few times. The CDR3 sequence is CASSRGWYNEQFF. The DNA for the CDR3 is TGTGCTAGTAGCAGGGGTTGGTACAATGAGCAGTTCTTC. This chain links TRBV12-5 with TRBJ2-1; TRBD1 might be the D (6 bases). CDR1 LGHNT and CDR2 FRNRAP come from the germline V gene. The CDR3 spans 13 residues. V shed 8 bases and J shed 4 bases, with 12 bases lying between them.

V gene TRBV5-1 combines with J gene TRBJ1-1; D is possibly TRBD1 (5 bases). The CDR3 is 15 amino acids. The germline V gene encodes CDR1 SGHRS and CDR2 YFSETQ. Trimming stripped 5 bases from V and 4 bases from J, with 18 bases between. The CDR3 DNA reads TGCGCCAGCAGGCTGGGACCTGGAGGGGCCACTGAAGCTTTCTTT. Protein: CASRLGPGGATEAFF.

The V and J genes are TRBV27 and TRBJ1-1; D call uncertain. In germline, CDR1 is MNHEY, CDR2 SMNVEV (reference sequence). This CDR3 contains 15 residues. V was shortened by 3 bases and J by 5 bases, with 16 bases between the two germline ends. CDR3 residues: CASSFAGGVGTEAFF. In nucleotides, the CDR3 is TGTGCCAGCAGTTTTGCAGGCGGGGTAGGGACTGAAGCTTTCTTT.

This clone was seen only once. The DNA for the CDR3 is TGTGCCAGCAGCAGACCCGGGACAGCCTCCTACGAGCAGTACTTC. Its protein product is CASSRPGTASYEQYF. V gene TRBV6-5 combines with J gene TRBJ2-7; 7 bases fit TRBD1. CDR1 is MNHEY and CDR2 is SVGAGI in the germline V gene. V shed 6 bases and J 0 bases; nucleotides not matched to a gene: 8. The CDR3 loop spans 15 amino acids.

The chain employs TRBV6-1 and TRBJ1-5; tentatively, D is TRBD1 (5 bases). Germline CDR1 and CDR2: MNHNS and SASEGT. The CDR3 consists of 13 residues. V was pared by 7 bases and J by 1 base, with 8 bases between. CDR3 coding DNA: TGTGCCAGCAAGGGGCTGAGCAATCAGCCCCAGCATTTT. It encodes CASKGLSNQPQHF.

The rearrangement joins TRBV14 to TRBJ2-1; a possible D gene is TRBD1 (6 bases). The germline gives CDR1 SGHDN, CDR2 FVKESK. Trimming shortened V by 0 bases and J by 8 bases, and 14 bases separated the two germline ends. This CDR3 is built from 15 residues. CDR3 region: CASSQDGVQGDEQFF. For the CDR3, the DNA is TGTGCCAGCAGCCAAGATGGGGTACAGGGTGATGAGCAGTTCTTC.

The chain uses TRBV18 and TRBJ2-7, with 8 bases matching TRBD1. The germline V gene encodes CDR1 KGHSH and CDR2 LQKENI. The CDR3 is 15 residues long. J was trimmed by 5 bases and V by 3 bases; bases with no gene match: 9. The CDR3, as DNA: TGTGCCAGCTCACCGTCGCCAGGGGGCGGCCACGAGCAGTACTTC. Its protein is CASSPSPGGGHEQYF.

This clone came up once. The rearrangement joins TRBV5-1 to TRBJ1-2, with D maybe TRBD1 (5 bases). Trimming took 0 bases from V and 4 from J, leaving 16 bases between them. The CDR3 is made up of 16 amino acids. Germline V gene data show CDR1 as SGHRS and CDR2 as YFSETQ. The CDR3 sequence: CASSLDVGVMSYGYTF. CDR3 sequence (DNA): TGCGCCAGCAGCTTGGATGTAGGGGTTATGAGCTATGGCTACACCTTC.

The chain carries TRBV18 and TRBJ1-5; a weak D match, TRBD1 (5 bases). The CDR3 has 15 amino acids. V was pared by 2 bases and J by 1 base, with 9 bases between. The germline V gene encodes CDR1 KGHSH and CDR2 LQKENI. CDR3 in DNA: TGTGCCAGCTCACCAGGGGCAGGGAGCAATCAGCCCCAGCATTTT. The encoded protein is CASSPGAGSNQPQHF.